These 24 T cell receptor beta chains were all obtained from the same sample, sequenced in a study of vaccination effects on CD4 cells after COVID-19. Pools of viral peptides were used by the ViraFEST assay to expand antigen-specific CD4+ T cells ahead of sequencing. Subsequent to 10 days of culture, CD4+ T cells were isolated. As their vaccination, participants received two doses of either BNT162b2 or mRNA-1273. For these TCRs, the target antigens are not known. Profiled with immunoSEQ multiplex PCR; TCRdb holds only in-frame clones, not every one. The table shows roughly 59,000 clones, with 75% to 85% occurring only once. The material was CD4+ T cells from PBMCs cultured with HCoV-OC43 spike peptides, obtained after COVID-19 vaccination. Regarding subset: HCoV-OC43 spike overlapping peptide pool stimulation. The source is a human donor who received a COVID-19 vaccine.

This chain uses TRBV19 with TRBJ2-7; 9 bases map to TRBD2. Germline V gene sequence: CDR1 LNHDA, CDR2 SQIVND (reference sequence). The CDR3 runs to 15 residues. Germline trimming cut 1 base from V and 0 bases from J; bases unmatched to any gene: 1. The CDR3 DNA reads TGTGCCAGTAGTATAGCTAGCGGGGCCTCCTACGAGCAGTACGTC. Its translation is CASSIASGASYEQYV.

This clone appeared once. This sequence joins TRBV5-1 and TRBJ2-5; D is unresolved. The V end was cut by 0 bases, the J end by 5 bases, with 11 bases between. Germline CDR1 SGHRS, CDR2 YFSETQ. This CDR3 comprises 14 residues. The CDR3 DNA reads TGCGCCAGCAGCTTGGTGCTCACAGCGGAGACCCAGTACTTC. Residues: CASSLVLTAETQYF. Supplemented by reference TRBV5-1 and TRBJ2-5, the full variable domain reads KAGVTQTPRYLIKTRGQQVTLSCSPISGHRSVSWYQQTPGQGLQFLFEYFSETQRNKGNFPGRFSGRQFSNSRSEMNVSTLELGDSALYLCASSLVLTAETQYFGPGTRLLVL.

The genes are TRBV7-7 and TRBJ2-2, with unresolved D. The CDR3 loop spans 16 amino acids. Germline values: CDR1 SSHAT, CDR2 FNYEAQ (reference sequence). V shed 1 base and J shed 0 bases, with 9 bases lying between them. Here the CDR3 reads CASSLGPPPNTGELFF. CDR3 sequence (DNA): TGTGCCAGCAGCTTAGGTCCGCCCCCGAACACCGGGGAGCTGTTTTTT.

This chain uses TRBV2 with TRBJ1-2, with a tentative D call TRBD1 (5 bases). Germline V lookup: CDR1 SNHLY, CDR2 FYNNEI. The CDR3 contains 11 residues. Trimming removed 8 bases at V and 5 bases at J, with 9 bases between. Here the CDR3 DNA reads TGTGCCAGCGATGGGGGGTATGGCTACACCTTC. This gives the protein CASDGGYGYTF.

This clone was seen just once. The chain combines TRBV28 with TRBJ1-1, with D perhaps matching TRBD1 (5 bases). V lost 3 bases and J lost 10, with 18 bases in between. The CDR3 is 14 residues long. Per germline, CDR1 MDHEN and CDR2 SYDVKM. CDR3 amino acids: CASSLRGAMGGAFF. CDR3 DNA sequence: TGTGCCAGCAGTTTGCGGGGCGCGATGGGGGGAGCTTTCTTT.

This clone was seen only once. The chain joins TRBV5-8 to TRBJ1-2, with 7 positions matching TRBD1. Germline V gene sequence: CDR1 SGHTS, CDR2 YDEGEE. The trim removed 4 bases at V and 4 bases at J, leaving 7 bases unmatched. This CDR3 spans 14 amino acids. The CDR3 bases are TGTGCCAGCAGCCTACAAACAGGGGCCTATGGCTACACCTTC. Its protein is CASSLQTGAYGYTF.

The chain combines TRBV5-6 with TRBJ1-1; 8 bases agree with TRBD1. Germline CDR1 SGHDT, CDR2 YYEEEE. There are 15 residues in the CDR3. The V segment lost 2 bases and the J segment 2 bases; nucleotides outside the gene matches: 5. The CDR3 spells CASSFGQGLNTEAFF. CDR3 nucleotide sequence: TGTGCCAGCAGCTTCGGACAGGGACTTAACACTGAAGCTTTCTTT.

J is TRBJ2-7 and V is TRBV6-2 or TRBV6-3; D remains ambiguous. The CDR3 consists of 11 residues. Trimming removed 5 bases at V and 3 bases at J, with 5 bases between. Germline V lookup: CDR1 MNHEY, CDR2 SVGEGT. The CDR3 sequence: CASSGNYEQYV. CDR3 DNA: TGTGCCAGCAGTGGGAACTACGAGCAGTACGTC.

The rearrangement joins TRBV29-1 to TRBJ1-1; D is possibly TRBD1 (5 bases). The CDR3 is made up of 13 amino acids. Germline V CDR1 and CDR2: SQVTM, ANQGSEA. The ends were cut back, 2 bases at V and 3 bases at J, with 10 bases in the middle. The CDR3 DNA follows: TGCAGCGTTGAACCAGAGGGGTACACTGAAGCTTTCTTT. Its protein is CSVEPEGYTEAFF. The full variable domain, in which reference TRBV29-1 and TRBJ1-1 provide the parts outside the CDR3, is SAVISQKPSRDICQRGTSLTIQCQVDSQVTMMFWYRQQPGQSLTLIATANQGSEATYESGFVIDKFPISRPNLTFSTLTVSNMSPEDSSIYLCSVEPEGYTEAFFGQGTRLTVV.

CDR3 sequence reads: CASSQGAEHNYGYTF. CDR3 nucleotide sequence: TGTGCCAGCAGCCAAGGAGCGGAGCATAACTATGGCTACACCTTC. The chain carries TRBV14 and TRBJ1-2, with D unclear. CDR3 length: 15 residues. Deletions cut 1 base from V and 1 base from J, with 10 bases between. Germline loops: CDR1 SGHDN, CDR2 FVKESK.

This clone was counted between two and nine times. V and J are TRBV13 and TRBJ1-4; no clear D. This CDR3 has 13 amino acids. The germline CDR1 and CDR2 sequences are PRHDT and FYEKMQ (reference sequence). V dropped 2 bases and J dropped 8 bases, with 9 bases sitting between them. This CDR3 is CASSLRGSEKLFF. CDR3 in DNA: TGTGCCAGCAGCTTACGAGGTTCCGAAAAACTGTTTTTT. The whole variable domain, filled in from reference TRBV13 and TRBJ1-4, reads AAGVIQSPRHLIKEKRETATLKCYPIPRHDTVYWYQQGPGQDPQFLISFYEKMQSDKGSIPDRFSAQQFSDYHSELNMSSLELGDSALYFCASSLRGSEKLFFGSGTQLSVL.

The V gene is TRBV7-2, the J gene TRBJ2-2; TRBD2 matches 9 bases. Germline-derived CDR1 and CDR2 are SGHTA and FQGNSA. This CDR3 contains 17 residues. The trim removed 6 bases at V and 0 bases at J, leaving 8 bases unmatched. The DNA of the CDR3 is TGTGCCAGCAGTCAGAAGCGGGGGGCGACGAACACCGGGGAGCTGTTTTTT. This encodes CASSQKRGATNTGELFF.

This clone was detected once. The chain recombines TRBV7-8 with TRBJ1-4; TRBD1 is a possible D gene (6 bases). Germline loops: CDR1 SGHVS, CDR2 FQNEAQ. This CDR3 has 14 residues. With 1 base removed from V and 7 bases from J, the gap between germline ends came to 10 bases. The CDR3 DNA reads as TGTGCCAGCAGCTTAGAACAGGGAATTGAAAAACTGTTTTTT. Translated: CASSLEQGIEKLFF.

J is TRBJ1-4 and V is TRBV18; D gene ambiguous. V lost 3 bases and J lost 5, with 13 bases in between. The CDR3 contains 15 residues. CDR1 and CDR2 from the germline V gene are KGHSH and LQKENI. CDR3 sequence reads: CASSPPSGENEKLFF. The CDR3 DNA is TGTGCCAGCTCACCCCCCTCGGGCGAGAATGAAAAACTGTTTTTT.

The rearrangement links TRBV2 to TRBJ2-1; 8 nucleotides agree with TRBD2. The CDR3 has 14 amino acids. CDR1 is SNHLY and CDR2 is FYNNEI in the germline V gene. Unmatched junction bases numbered 8, after V lost 5 bases and J lost 8 bases. The CDR3 reads CASSFSGTGDEQFF. In nucleotides, the CDR3 is TGTGCCAGCAGTTTTAGCGGGACCGGCGATGAGCAGTTCTTC.

This clone showed up just a few times. J is TRBJ2-1 and V is TRBV12-5, with TRBD2 matching 16 bases. This CDR3 is built from 14 residues. With 6 bases clipped from V and 9 bases from J, the junction kept 2 bases outside the gene matches. Germline V gives CDR1 LGHNT, CDR2 FRNRAP. The CDR3 reads CASGGTSGGAEQFF. CDR3 in DNA: TGTGCTAGTGGCGGGACTAGCGGGGGGGCTGAGCAGTTCTTC.

V usage is TRBV9 and J usage is TRBJ1-1, with 8 bases aligning to TRBD1. Trimming removed 3 bases from V and 0 bases from J; junction bases left unmatched: 4. The CDR3 sequence is 15 residues long. Germline V gene sequence: CDR1 SGDLS, CDR2 YYNGEE. CDR3 coding DNA: TGTGCCAGCAGCGCTCGGACAGGGTTGAACACTGAAGCTTTCTTT. Its protein product is CASSARTGLNTEAFF. The full variable domain, completed using reference TRBV9 and TRBJ1-1, is DSGVTQTPKHLITATGQRVTLRCSPRSGDLSVYWYQQSLDQGLQFLIQYYNGEERAKGNILERFSAQQFPDLHSELNLSSLELGDSALYFCASSARTGLNTEAFFGQGTRLTVV.

The rearrangement uses TRBV2 and TRBJ2-1, with TRBD1 as a possible D gene (6 bases). Germline-derived CDR1 and CDR2 are SNHLY and FYNNEI. The germline V and J ends were trimmed by 2 bases and 2 bases, with 10 bases remaining between them. CDR3 length: 15 amino acids. Written as DNA, the CDR3 is TGTGCCAGCAGTGAACTGGGGGCACCCTACAATGAGCAGTTCTTC. Translated, it gives CASSELGAPYNEQFF.

The chain carries TRBV6-5 and TRBJ1-6; tentative D call: TRBD1 (5 bases). There are 13 residues in the CDR3. Per the germline V gene, CDR1 is MNHEY and CDR2 is SVGAGI. Trimming left V 6 bases short and J 9 bases short, with 12 bases between. The CDR3 nucleotides read TGTGCCAGCAGGGGGGGGACGGGTTCACCCCTCCACTTT. It yields the protein CASRGGTGSPLHF.

This chain links TRBV5-4 with TRBJ2-1; D uncertain. The CDR3 extends over 14 amino acids. V was pared by 2 bases and J by 0 bases, with 6 bases between. Germline V CDR1 and CDR2: SGHNT, YYREEE (reference sequence). This CDR3 is CASSLDSSYNEQFF. In DNA form, the CDR3 reads TGTGCCAGCAGCTTAGATAGCTCCTACAATGAGCAGTTCTTC.

The chain is built from TRBV28 and TRBJ2-7, with D perhaps matching TRBD1 (7 bases). V was cut by 4 bases and J by 7 bases, with 23 bases left in between. The CDR3 is made up of 16 amino acids. Germline V gene sequence: CDR1 MDHEN, CDR2 SYDVKM. The CDR3 spells CASSSPYPGRGTEQYV. The CDR3 DNA reads as TGTGCCAGCAGTTCCCCTTATCCGGGCAGGGGGACTGAGCAGTACGTC.

This rearrangement joins TRBV7-3 to TRBJ2-5, with D maybe TRBD2 (6 bases). CDR3 size: 13 residues. Germline values: CDR1 SGHTA, CDR2 FQGTGA. With 5 bases removed from V and 1 base from J, the gap between germline ends came to 8 bases. CDR3 nucleotide sequence: TGTGCCAGCAGCCTGGGGGGCCAAGAGACCCAGTACTTC. It specifies CASSLGGQETQYF.

Notes on this clone: In the same sample, other DNA sequences code for this CDR3. The chain joins TRBV20-1 to TRBJ1-1; D uncertain. This CDR3 has 11 residues. The ends were cut back, 5 bases at V and 1 base at J, with 5 bases in the middle. Germline V gene data show CDR1 as DFQATT and CDR2 as SNEGSKA (reference sequence). CDR3 coding DNA: TGCAGTGCTCGGGAGAACACTGAAGCTTTCTTT. Translation gives CSARENTEAFF.

The chain recombines TRBV4-1 with TRBJ1-2, with D perhaps matching TRBD1 (6 bases). CDR3 length: 17 residues. The V end was cut by 0 bases, the J end by 2 bases, with 16 bases between. The germline V gene encodes CDR1 MGHRA and CDR2 YSYEKL. CDR3 coding DNA: TGCGCCAGCAGCCAAGATCGAATTGGACAGAAGAACTATGGCTACACCTTC. Its translation: CASSQDRIGQKNYGYTF.